The 23 T cell receptor beta chains reported below all come from one sample, sequenced in a study of blood T cell repertoires in COVID-19 (dated by TCRdb to about 2020). Library preparation employed the immunoSEQ multiplex PCR assay. The table was pulled from immuneACCESS by TCRdb, which kept in-frame rearrangements only. Such tables lose some clones; where checked, under half of the loss comes from unresolved V genes, and the rest has no known cause. In all, the sample holds 250,000 or so clones, and about four fifths of those were seen once. Jointly, the top ten make up over 7.5% of the sample. Sequencing used peripheral blood. The receptor set was obtained from a man older than 75 with acute or convalescent COVID-19.

The rearrangement links TRBV5-1 to TRBJ2-2; D unclear. CDR1 is SGHRS, CDR2 YFSETQ, per germline. This CDR3 contains 14 residues. The V gene lost 1 base and the J gene lost 1 base, with 5 bases spanning the gap. This chain's CDR3 is CASSLTGNTGELFF. DNA of the CDR3: TGCGCCAGCAGCTTGACTGGGAACACCGGGGAGCTGTTTTTT.

The CDR3, as DNA: TGCGCCAGCAGCTTGGGTAGCGGGGGGGCCTACGAGCAGTACTTC. As protein: CASSLGSGGAYEQYF. The rearrangement uses TRBV5-1 and TRBJ2-7; 11 nucleotides match TRBD2. In germline, CDR1 is SGHRS, CDR2 YFSETQ. The CDR3 has 15 residues. Losses at the gene ends were 0 bases for V and 2 bases for J; bases not matched to a gene: 1.

There are a few counts of this clone. For the CDR3, the DNA is TGTGCCAGTAGTATTAGGGGACTAGCGGGAGGCGAGACCCAGTACTTC. It yields the protein CASSIRGLAGGETQYF. This chain uses TRBV19 with TRBJ2-5; 15 nucleotides line up with TRBD2. CDR1 and CDR2 (germline): LNHDA, SQIVND (reference sequence). CDR3 length equals 16 residues. The V gene end was trimmed by 3 bases and the J gene end by 5 bases; junction bases not matched to a gene: 4.

V is TRBV5-1 and J is TRBJ2-3; D is perhaps TRBD2 (5 bases). From germline, CDR1 is SGHRS and CDR2 YFSETQ. The ends were cut back, 4 bases at V and 4 bases at J, with 19 bases in the middle. The CDR3 runs to 16 residues. The CDR3 reads CASSPSRGLVADTQYF. CDR3 in DNA: TGCGCCAGCAGCCCGAGTCGGGGTCTTGTCGCAGATACGCAGTATTTT.

The chain links TRBV7-3 to TRBJ1-6, with 8 bases that match TRBD1. Trimming cost V 4 bases and J 7 bases; bases outside gene matches: 3. The CDR3 is made up of 14 amino acids. Germline loops: CDR1 SGHTA, CDR2 FQGTGA. CDR3 loop: CASSSTGGNSPLHF. CDR3 DNA sequence: TGTGCCAGCAGCTCCACAGGGGGAAATTCACCCCTCCACTTT.

The gene calls are TRBV7-9 and TRBJ1-1, with D unresolved. Trimming cost V 8 bases and J 1 base, with 14 bases left between them. The CDR3 covers 14 residues. Germline V gene data show CDR1 as SEHNR and CDR2 as FQNEAQ (reference sequence). CDR3 sequence: CASHILGANTEAFF. The CDR3 DNA follows: TGTGCCAGCCACATTTTGGGCGCGAACACTGAAGCTTTCTTT.

This clone was recorded a few times. The chain recombines TRBV2 with TRBJ2-3, with 10 bases aligning to TRBD1. The CDR3 is 17 residues long. Germline trimming cut 8 bases from V and 1 base from J; bases unmatched to any gene: 12. CDR1 is SNHLY and CDR2 is FYNNEI in the germline V gene. Written as DNA, the CDR3 is TGTGCCAGCTCCCGGGACAGGGGACGGGTGGGCACAGATACGCAGTATTTT. Translated: CASSRDRGRVGTDTQYF.

The CDR3 is CASSLDLVAGGLSYEQYF. For the CDR3, the DNA is TGTGCCAGCAGCTTAGATTTGGTAGCGGGGGGGCTCTCCTACGAGCAGTACTTC. This chain uses TRBV11-3 with TRBJ2-7, with 11 bases identical to TRBD2. The V and J ends lost 0 bases and 0 bases, in that order; junction bases with no gene match: 7. CDR1 and CDR2 (germline): SGHNT, YENEEA. There are 18 residues in the CDR3.

V usage is TRBV18 and J usage is TRBJ2-6; 9 bases line up with TRBD1. This CDR3 is 17 amino acids long. CDR1 KGHSH and CDR2 LQKENI come from the germline V gene. V gave up 6 bases and J gave up 0 bases; unmatched junction bases: 6. This chain's CDR3 is CASSGQGYTSGANVLTF. The CDR3 region has the DNA TGTGCCAGCTCCGGACAGGGGTACACCTCTGGGGCCAACGTCCTGACTTTC.

This chain connects TRBV20-1 to TRBJ1-2; D uncertain. The CDR3 contains 11 residues. Trimming removed 4 bases at V and 6 bases at J, with 9 bases between. Germline V gene data show CDR1 as DFQATT and CDR2 as SNEGSKA (reference sequence). CDR3 region: CSAKYNDGYTF. In nucleotides, the CDR3 is TGCAGTGCTAAATACAACGATGGCTACACCTTC.

In DNA, the CDR3 is TGTGCCACCCGGCTCGGGACAGGGTTTGCCTCCGACTATGGCTACACCTTC. Its protein product is CATRLGTGFASDYGYTF. The chain is built from TRBV27 and TRBJ1-2, with TRBD1 matching over 9 bases. Germline trimming cut 10 bases from V and 3 bases from J; bases unmatched to any gene: 18. This CDR3 region has 17 residues. From germline, CDR1 is MNHEY and CDR2 SMNVEV (reference sequence).

V is TRBV19 and J is TRBJ2-7; TRBD2 matches at 7 bases. The germline CDR1 and CDR2 sequences are LNHDA and SQIVND (reference sequence). This CDR3 contains 14 residues. Trimming removed 6 bases from V and 2 bases from J; junction bases left unmatched: 7. The CDR3 DNA sequence: TGTGCCAGTAGCAGTAGCGGGCTTCCCTACGAGCAGTACTTC. It codes for CASSSSGLPYEQYF.

This clone was counted between two and nine times. The rearrangement uses TRBV7-8 and TRBJ2-2; TRBD1 aligns across 8 bases. V lost 4 bases to trimming and J lost 2 bases; unmatched junction nucleotides: 6. Germline loops: CDR1 SGHVS, CDR2 FQNEAQ. This CDR3 contains 16 residues. CDR3 DNA: TGTGCCAGCAGCTCCCAGGGGGCGCGAAACACCGGGGAGCTGTTTTTT. Translation gives CASSSQGARNTGELFF.

This clone was detected once. This chain connects TRBV12-3 or TRBV12-4 to TRBJ2-7; TRBD1 matches 10 bases. The V gene end was trimmed by 6 bases and the J gene end by 3 bases; junction bases not matched to a gene: 2. This CDR3 contains 13 residues. CDR3 amino acids: CASSGQGVYEQYF. CDR3 nucleotide sequence: TGTGCCAGCAGCGGACAGGGGGTCTACGAGCAGTACTTC.

The chain has TRBV6-5 and TRBJ2-6; D is undetermined. This CDR3 contains 13 residues. V gave up 8 bases and J gave up 0 bases, with 5 bases separating them. Germline values: CDR1 MNHEY, CDR2 SVGAGI. CDR3 amino acids: CASSSSGANVLTF. CDR3 DNA: TGTGCCAGCTCGAGCTCTGGGGCCAACGTCCTGACTTTC.

The V gene is TRBV28, the J gene TRBJ2-3, with 13 bases lining up with TRBD2. CDR1 and CDR2 (germline): MDHEN, SYDVKM. This CDR3 is built from 16 residues. Trimming removed 6 bases from V and 5 bases from J; junction bases left unmatched: 8. This chain's CDR3 is CASSPGTSGVVDTQYF. The DNA of the CDR3 is TGTGCCAGCAGCCCCGGGACTAGCGGGGTAGTAGATACGCAGTATTTT.

The chain carries TRBV19 and TRBJ1-6; D unresolved. Trimming removed 6 bases from V and 9 bases from J, with 18 bases in between. Germline lookup yields CDR1 LNHDA and CDR2 SQIVND (reference sequence). This CDR3 comprises 15 residues. DNA for the CDR3: TGTGCCAGTAGCCTCTCCTCCCAAGCAGGTTCACCCCTCCACTTT. Translating gives CASSLSSQAGSPLHF.

The V gene is TRBV2, the J gene TRBJ1-3; D remains unclear. CDR1 is SNHLY, CDR2 FYNNEI, per germline. Trimming took off 4 bases at V and 3 bases at J, with 13 bases between the two ends. The CDR3 covers 15 residues. CDR3: CASSAQRHVGNTIYF. CDR3 DNA: TGTGCCAGCAGTGCCCAACGACATGTTGGAAACACCATATATTTT.

The rearrangement uses TRBV12-3 or TRBV12-4 and TRBJ2-2; no firm D call. The CDR3 consists of 13 residues. The germline V and J ends were trimmed by 5 bases and 2 bases, with 6 bases remaining between them. CDR3 nucleotide sequence: TGTGCCAGCAGTCTAAAAAACACCGGGGAGCTGTTTTTT. Translated, it gives CASSLKNTGELFF.

The chain uses TRBV3-1 (or the pseudogene TRBV3-2) and TRBJ2-2, with TRBD2 identical over 13 bases. Germline lookup yields CDR1 LGHDT and CDR2 YNNKEL (reference sequence). This CDR3 has 17 amino acids. Losses at the gene ends were 2 bases for V and 4 bases for J; bases not matched to a gene: 4. CDR3 sequence (DNA): TGTGCCAGCAGCCAACTCGGACTAGCGGGAGCCACCGGGGAGCTGTTTTTT. Translation: CASSQLGLAGATGELFF.

The chain has TRBV14 and TRBJ1-6, with unresolved D. CDR3 length equals 15 residues. Germline assignment: CDR1 SGHDN and CDR2 FVKESK. V lost 3 bases to trimming and J lost 4 bases, with 10 bases between them. For the CDR3, the DNA is TGTGCCAGCAGCCACGGTGGTACTTATAATTCACCCCTCCACTTT. Translated, it gives CASSHGGTYNSPLHF.

CDR3 protein: CASSSQGTTNEKLFF. The CDR3, as DNA: TGTGCCAGTAGTTCTCAGGGGACAACTAATGAAAAACTGTTTTTT. The chain is built from TRBV19 and TRBJ1-4; possible D gene TRBD1, 6 bases. The CDR3 has 15 residues. Germline CDR1 is LNHDA and CDR2 is SQIVND (reference sequence). Between the trimmed V and J ends, which lost 5 bases and 0 bases, there was a span of 10 bases.

The chain couples TRBV5-1 to TRBJ1-3; TRBD1 aligns across 10 bases. The V and J ends lost 5 bases and 0 bases, in that order; junction bases with no gene match: 11. The germline CDR1 and CDR2 sequences are SGHRS and YFSETQ. There are 18 residues in the CDR3. CDR3 protein: CASRLGMTGGISGNTIYF. The CDR3 DNA sequence: TGCGCCAGCAGACTAGGGATGACAGGGGGCATCTCTGGAAACACCATATATTTT.